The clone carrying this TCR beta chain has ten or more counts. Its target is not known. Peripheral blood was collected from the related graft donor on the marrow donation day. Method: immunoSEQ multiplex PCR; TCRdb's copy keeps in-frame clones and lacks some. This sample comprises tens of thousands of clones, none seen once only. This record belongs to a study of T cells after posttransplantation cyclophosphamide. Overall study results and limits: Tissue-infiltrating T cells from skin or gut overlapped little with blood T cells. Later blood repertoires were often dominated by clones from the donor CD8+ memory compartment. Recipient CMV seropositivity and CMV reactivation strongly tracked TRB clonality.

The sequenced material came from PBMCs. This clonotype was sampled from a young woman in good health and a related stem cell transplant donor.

The CDR3: CASSAGLRNYNEQFF. In DNA, the CDR3 is TGTGCCAGCAGTGCGGGACTCCGAAACTACAATGAGCAGTTCTTC. The rearrangement joins TRBV6-6 to TRBJ2-1, with D perhaps TRBD2 (6 bases). Per germline, CDR1 MNHNY and CDR2 SVGAGI (reference sequence). The CDR3 is 15 amino acids. V was trimmed by 5 bases and J by 3 bases, leaving 14 bases between them.